This TCR beta chain stems from a study of post-analysis software for immune sequencing data. Details on this clonotype: The antigen remains undetermined.

Regarding the study as a whole: Analysis by F measure revealed that same-batch samples clustered strongly together. Normalized Chao1 diversity was significantly reduced in patients versus controls.

Unique-molecular-identifier-tagged TCR beta cDNA libraries were used. There were 1 to 10 million T cells, and about 500,000 cDNA molecules came from them. From the PCR reads, TCRdb called clonotypes with MiXCR, one entry per CDR3 protein. The sample records 350,000 to 500,000 distinct CDR3 sequences, about 40% being singletons. Source material: blood. The receptor comes from a girl aged 2-10 years with multiple sclerosis.

Here the CDR3 reads CSARGGGTYNEQFF. The CDR3 DNA sequence: TGCAGTGCTAGGGGGGGAGGAACCTACAATGAGCAGTTCTTC. The gene calls are TRBV20-1 and TRBJ2-1; weak D call: TRBD2 (6 bases). V dropped 3 bases and J dropped 2 bases, with 11 bases sitting between them. The CDR3 extends over 14 amino acids. Germline V gene lookup returns CDR1 DFQATT and CDR2 SNEGSKA (reference sequence).